These 29 T cell receptor beta chains share one sample of origin, sequenced in a study of T-cell reconstitution after alpha-beta-depleted transplantation in children. Construction of the TCRbeta library involved unique molecular identifiers. TCRdb re-analysed the PCR reads in MiXCR, keeping a single row per CDR3 protein. The sample lists 300,000 to 400,000 distinct CDR3 sequences, about 17% occurring once. Here the sequenced sample was PBMCs, mostly from graft donor cells, taken 360 days after TCRalphabeta/CD19-depleted stem cell transplant. The receptors stem from a male patient aged 2-10 years who had a stem cell transplant for acute lymphoblastic leukemia, so the T cells may come from the graft donor.

The V call is TRBV24-1, the J call TRBJ2-7, with 8 bases fitting TRBD1. Germline CDR1 and CDR2: KGHDR and SFDVKD. This CDR3 comprises 13 residues. Trimming took 4 bases from V and 5 from J; bases not matched to a gene: 3. Here the CDR3 DNA reads TGTGCCACCAGTGACGACAGGGGCCACGAGCAGTACGTC. Protein product: CATSDDRGHEQYV.

In this sample, this clonotype turned up a few times. The chain recombines TRBV7-8 with TRBJ2-1; 9 positions agree with TRBD2. V lost 0 bases and J lost 4; bases outside the gene matches: 1. The CDR3 sequence is 15 residues long. Germline-derived CDR1 and CDR2 are SGHVS and FQNEAQ. CDR3 residues: CASSLASGGYNEQFF. The CDR3 DNA sequence: TGTGCCAGCAGCTTAGCGAGCGGGGGGTACAATGAGCAGTTCTTC.

This clonotype was observed a handful of times. The V gene is TRBV7-2, the J gene TRBJ2-5; the D is unclear. The germline gives CDR1 SGHTA, CDR2 FQGNSA. Trimming left V 2 bases short and J 5 bases short, with 12 bases between. The CDR3 length is 14 residues. The CDR3 DNA reads as TGTGCCAGCAGCTTAAGTCAAAGTTGGGAGACCCAGTACTTC. It specifies CASSLSQSWETQYF.

The gene calls are TRBV29-1 and TRBJ2-5; D is possibly TRBD1 (5 bases). The CDR3 covers 12 residues. Trimming pared 8 bases from V and 2 bases from J, leaving 12 bases between. Germline V gene data show CDR1 as SQVTM and CDR2 as ANQGSEA. This chain's CDR3 is CSIDSYQETQYF. The CDR3 DNA is TGCAGCATCGACAGTTATCAAGAGACCCAGTACTTC.

This clonotype occurred many times. The V call is TRBV12-3 or TRBV12-4, the J call TRBJ1-5, with D unclear. V lost 3 bases and J 0 bases, leaving 9 bases between the germline ends. The CDR3 contains 15 residues. CDR3 protein: CASSLSRYSNQPQHF. In DNA, the CDR3 is TGTGCCAGCAGTTTGTCCAGATATAGCAATCAGCCCCAGCATTTT.

This clonotype was observed many times. The rearrangement uses TRBV10-3 and TRBJ2-5, with 7 bases lining up with TRBD1. CDR3 length: 15 amino acids. The germline gives CDR1 ENHRY, CDR2 SYGVKD. After removal of 4 bases from V and 2 bases from J, the junction contained 7 bases not matched to a gene. CDR3 region: CAISVEGGLQETQYF. DNA of the CDR3: TGTGCCATCAGTGTCGAAGGGGGCCTTCAAGAGACCCAGTACTTC.

This clonotype was found many times. CDR3: CASSPTSGRSGELFF. The CDR3 nucleotides are TGCGCCAGCAGCCCGACTAGCGGGAGATCCGGGGAGCTGTTTTTT. This chain connects TRBV5-1 to TRBJ2-2, with TRBD2 matching 12 bases. CDR1 and CDR2 from the germline V gene are SGHRS and YFSETQ. Losses at the gene ends were 4 bases for V and 6 bases for J; bases not matched to a gene: 4. The CDR3 runs to 15 residues.

This clonotype has just a few counts. The genes are TRBV11-2 and TRBJ2-7; D is undetermined. Trimming removed 3 bases from V and 3 bases from J, with 9 bases in between. This CDR3 contains 13 residues. The V gene's germline CDR1 is SGHAT and CDR2 FQNNGV. The CDR3 DNA reads TGTGCCAGCAGCTTCGGATCCTTCTACGAGCAGTACTTC. This gives the protein CASSFGSFYEQYF.

This clonotype was seen a handful of times. The rearrangement joins TRBV12-3 or TRBV12-4 to TRBJ1-2, with TRBD1 as a possible D gene (6 bases). This CDR3 region has 13 residues. Trimming stripped 6 bases from V and 7 bases from J, with 15 bases between. CDR3 amino acids: CASRVQGTVGYTF. The CDR3 nucleotides are TGTGCCAGCAGAGTACAGGGTACTGTTGGCTACACCTTC.

This clonotype has at least ten counts. The rearrangement uses TRBV5-1 and TRBJ2-2, with TRBD2 matching 7 bases. The length of the CDR3 is 15 residues. Germline lookup yields CDR1 SGHRS and CDR2 YFSETQ. V shed 2 bases and J 8 bases; nucleotides not matched to a gene: 9. The chain's CDR3 is CASSFLAEIAGELFF. The CDR3 bases are TGCGCCAGCAGCTTCCTAGCGGAGATCGCGGGGGAGCTGTTTTTT.

The V gene is TRBV12-3 or TRBV12-4, the J gene TRBJ2-7; 9 positions agree with TRBD2. The CDR3 consists of 11 residues. V gave up 11 bases and J gave up 6 bases; unmatched junction bases: 5. CDR3 protein: CASGLALEQYF. The CDR3 DNA reads TGTGCCTCGGGACTAGCCCTCGAGCAGTACTTC.

The V call is TRBV5-8, the J call TRBJ2-1; TRBD2 aligns across 8 bases. The germline V gene has CDR1 SGHTS and CDR2 YDEGEE. The V and J ends lost 1 base and 6 bases, in that order; junction bases with no gene match: 9. CDR3 length: 16 residues. The CDR3 sequence: CASSLWTSPGVNEQFF. Here the CDR3 DNA reads TGTGCCAGCAGCTTGTGGACTAGCCCGGGGGTCAATGAGCAGTTCTTC.

The chain employs TRBV7-9 and TRBJ2-1, with 7 bases aligning to TRBD1. This CDR3 spans 15 amino acids. The J segment lost 5 bases and the V segment lost 5 bases, leaving 9 bases of the junction unmatched. In germline, CDR1 is SEHNR, CDR2 FQNEAQ (reference sequence). In DNA, the CDR3 is TGTGCCAGCAGCGCCGGGGACAGACTACACAATGAGCAGTTCTTC. Protein: CASSAGDRLHNEQFF.

This clonotype has just a few counts. The chain joins TRBV5-1 to TRBJ2-3; D possibly matches TRBD1 or TRBD2 (6 bases each). This CDR3 comprises 15 residues. Trimming removed 7 bases from V and 0 bases from J, with 15 bases in between. CDR1 and CDR2 from the germline V gene are SGHRS and YFSETQ. The DNA for the CDR3 is TGCGCCAGCGGGCTCGGGGGCCCTAGCACAGATACGCAGTATTTT. Protein product: CASGLGGPSTDTQYF.

This clonotype came up many times. This chain links TRBV7-8 with TRBJ2-2; D is tentatively TRBD1 or TRBD2 (5 bases each). Germline-derived CDR1 and CDR2 are SGHVS and FQNEAQ. The CDR3 is 19 residues long. Trimming took off 0 bases at V and 4 bases at J, with 21 bases between the two ends. The DNA for the CDR3 is TGTGCCAGCAGCTTAGCGGGTTGGGGGAAGGAGGAAGGCACCGGGGAGCTGTTTTTT. Its protein is CASSLAGWGKEEGTGELFF.

This clonotype was seen only a few times. The chain couples TRBV4-3 to TRBJ1-1; D might be TRBD1 (5 bases). The germline V gene encodes CDR1 LGHNA and CDR2 YSLEER. V lost 3 bases and J lost 0, with 23 bases in between. CDR3 length equals 19 residues. This chain's CDR3 is CASSQGGGFPASMNTEAFF. In DNA, the CDR3 is TGCGCCAGCAGCCAGGGGGGGGGTTTTCCGGCCTCGATGAACACTGAAGCTTTCTTT.

This clonotype was seen many times. V usage is TRBV29-1 and J usage is TRBJ2-7, with D perhaps TRBD2 (5 bases). Germline CDR1 is SQVTM and CDR2 is ANQGSEA. This CDR3 comprises 13 residues. Trimming took off 3 bases at V and 6 bases at J, with 15 bases between the two ends. Here the CDR3 DNA reads TGCAGCGTTGAGAATCCACTAGGAGTCGAGCAGTACTTC. This gives the protein CSVENPLGVEQYF.

This chain joins TRBV2 and TRBJ2-3, with D unresolved. The CDR3 extends over 13 amino acids. V lost 8 bases and J 0 bases, leaving 9 bases between the germline ends. Germline V CDR1 and CDR2: SNHLY, FYNNEI. For the CDR3, the DNA is TGTGCCAGCGCTGGTGTTAGCACAGATACGCAGTATTTT. It encodes CASAGVSTDTQYF. Full variable domain (missing parts from reference TRBV2 and TRBJ2-3): EPEVTQTPSHQVTQMGQEVILRCVPISNHLYFYWYRQILGQKVEFLVSFYNNEISEKSEIFDDQFSVERPDGSNFTLKIRSTKLEDSAMYFCASAGVSTDTQYFGPGTRLTVL.

The genes are TRBV7-2 and TRBJ1-2; 8 bases are shared with TRBD1. The CDR3 loop spans 15 amino acids. V was clipped by 5 bases and J by 1 base; unmatched bases: 6. CDR1 and CDR2 from the germline V gene are SGHTA and FQGNSA. CDR3 residues: CASSPRTGINYGYTF. CDR3 in DNA: TGTGCCAGCAGCCCTAGGACAGGGATTAACTATGGCTACACCTTC.

This clonotype was seen a few times. This chain uses TRBV28 with TRBJ2-1; 10 nucleotides agree with TRBD2. This CDR3 is 17 amino acids long. V dropped 1 base and J dropped 7; count of bases not matched to a gene: 10. Germline V CDR1 and CDR2: MDHEN, SYDVKM. The CDR3 sequence is CASSLYRAGGPLNEQFF. The CDR3 bases are TGTGCCAGCAGTTTATATAGAGCGGGAGGGCCACTAAATGAGCAGTTCTTC.

This clonotype was seen only a few times. The J gene is TRBJ2-1, the V gene TRBV5-1; TRBD2 aligns across 11 bases. Germline CDR1 SGHRS, CDR2 YFSETQ. The CDR3 spans 15 residues. V trimming: 6 bases; J trimming: 5 bases; junction bases outside the gene matches: 7. The CDR3 region is CASTVLAGVHNEQFF. The CDR3 DNA reads TGCGCCAGCACCGTACTAGCGGGAGTTCACAATGAGCAGTTCTTC.

Only a few counts were recorded for this clonotype. The chain recombines TRBV12-3 or TRBV12-4 with TRBJ1-5; D ambiguous. V lost 5 bases, J lost 0 bases, and 17 bases lay in between. The CDR3 has 17 amino acids. The CDR3 spells CASSPRSGSYSNQPQHF. The DNA of the CDR3 is TGTGCCAGCAGTCCCCGAAGTGGCAGTTATAGCAATCAGCCCCAGCATTTT.

This clonotype was seen more than once but under ten times. The rearrangement links TRBV5-1 to TRBJ2-1; D gene unclear. This CDR3 region has 18 residues. The V end lost 0 bases, the J end lost 2 bases, and 18 bases lay between the germline ends. Per germline, CDR1 SGHRS and CDR2 YFSETQ. The DNA of the CDR3 is TGCGCCAGCAGCTTGGCGCTAATAGCCCTGGCGCCCTACAATGAGCAGTTCTTC. Translating gives CASSLALIALAPYNEQFF.

This clonotype was found many times. The rearrangement links TRBV20-1 to TRBJ2-5; 8 nucleotides agree with TRBD2. CDR1 is DFQATT, CDR2 SNEGSKA, per germline (reference sequence). J gave up 3 bases and V 1 base, and 7 bases lay outside the gene matches. The CDR3 runs to 15 residues. The CDR3 DNA reads TGCAGTGCTAGAGTGTTCGGGAGGGCCGAAGAGACCCAGTACTTC. It encodes CSARVFGRAEETQYF.

CDR3: CASSLRQGRIYF. The CDR3 region has the DNA TGTGCCAGCAGCCTCAGACAGGGAAGGATATATTTT. J is TRBJ1-3 and V is TRBV28; 7 nucleotides match TRBD1. Losses at the gene ends were 6 bases for V and 13 bases for J; bases not matched to a gene: 9. The CDR3 has 12 residues. Germline loops: CDR1 MDHEN, CDR2 SYDVKM.

This clonotype was seen many times. This chain uses TRBV6-6 with TRBJ1-2; possible D gene TRBD1, 6 bases. The germline gives CDR1 MNHNY, CDR2 SVGAGI (reference sequence). The germline V and J ends were trimmed by 0 bases and 7 bases, with 9 bases remaining between them. The CDR3 sequence is 13 residues long. CDR3 sequence: CASSYSRDTGYTF. The CDR3 nucleotides read TGTGCCAGCAGTTACTCCCGGGACACTGGCTACACCTTC.

The chain carries TRBV12-3 or TRBV12-4 and TRBJ2-7; the D gene is possibly TRBD2 (6 bases). The CDR3 has 13 amino acids. The V and J ends lost 6 bases and 3 bases respectively, with 12 bases between them. The CDR3, as DNA: TGTGCCAGCAGGCCGACTAGGGGCTACGAGCAGTACTTC. Its translation is CASRPTRGYEQYF.

This clonotype was seen only a few times. The V and J genes are TRBV15 and TRBJ2-5; possibly TRBD2 for D (6 bases). CDR3 length: 17 amino acids. V was clipped by 0 bases and J by 7 bases, with 21 bases between them. CDR1 LNHNV and CDR2 YYDKDF come from the germline V gene (reference sequence). The CDR3 reads CATSRDQAGTSPRTQYF. CDR3 bases: TGTGCCACCAGCAGAGATCAGGCGGGAACATCGCCGAGGACCCAGTACTTC.

This clonotype was seen at least ten times. V is TRBV12-3 or TRBV12-4 and J is TRBJ2-7, with 8 positions matching TRBD1. V dropped 2 bases and J dropped 7; count of bases not matched to a gene: 10. The CDR3 runs 15 residues. CDR3 region: CASSLILDRAGEQYF. For the CDR3, the DNA is TGTGCCAGCAGTTTAATTCTGGACAGGGCTGGTGAGCAGTACTTC.